The 3 T cell receptor beta chains reported below all come from one sample, sequenced in a study of T cell changes during pregnancy in multiple sclerosis. The assay was immunoSEQ multiplex PCR, and TCRdb's table has in-frame clones only and misses some. The data show fewer than 130,000 clones, just over 90% seen once. The sequencing used peripheral blood, collected after pregnancy. These receptors came from a female donor with multiple sclerosis, enrolled in a pregnancy study.

The chain joins TRBV7-3 to TRBJ2-1; D call uncertain. Trimming cost V 6 bases and J 9 bases, with 12 bases left between them. Germline lookup yields CDR1 SGHTA and CDR2 FQGTGA. The CDR3 has 12 residues. The CDR3 is CASSLPQAEQFF. Written as DNA, the CDR3 is TGTGCCAGCAGTCTCCCGCAGGCTGAGCAGTTCTTC.

The rearrangement uses TRBV30 and TRBJ1-2; weak D call: TRBD1 (5 bases). CDR3 length: 13 residues. Germline V gene data show CDR1 as GTSNPN and CDR2 as SVGIG (reference sequence). Between the trimmed V and J ends, which lost 0 bases and 4 bases, there was a span of 9 bases. The CDR3: CAWSVEGAYGYTF. In DNA, the CDR3 is TGTGCCTGGAGTGTTGAAGGGGCCTATGGCTACACCTTC. Supplemented by reference TRBV30 and TRBJ1-2, the full variable domain reads SQTIHQWPATLVQPVGSPLSLECTVEGTSNPNLYWYRQAAGRGLQLLFYSVGIGQISSEVPQNLSASRPQDRQFILSSKKLLLSDSGFYLCAWSVEGAYGYTFGSGTRLTVV.

The J gene is TRBJ1-1, the V gene TRBV2, with TRBD1 as a possible D gene (6 bases). The CDR3 has 14 residues. CDR1 and CDR2 (germline): SNHLY, FYNNEI. The V gene lost 3 bases and the J gene lost 4 bases, with 12 bases spanning the gap. The DNA for the CDR3 is TGTGCCAGCAGTGAGCAGGGGATGATCACTGAAGCTTTCTTT. Translating it yields CASSEQGMITEAFF. Filled out from reference TRBV2 and TRBJ1-1, the complete variable domain reads EPEVTQTPSHQVTQMGQEVILRCVPISNHLYFYWYRQILGQKVEFLVSFYNNEISEKSEIFDDQFSVERPDGSNFTLKIRSTKLEDSAMYFCASSEQGMITEAFFGQGTRLTVV.